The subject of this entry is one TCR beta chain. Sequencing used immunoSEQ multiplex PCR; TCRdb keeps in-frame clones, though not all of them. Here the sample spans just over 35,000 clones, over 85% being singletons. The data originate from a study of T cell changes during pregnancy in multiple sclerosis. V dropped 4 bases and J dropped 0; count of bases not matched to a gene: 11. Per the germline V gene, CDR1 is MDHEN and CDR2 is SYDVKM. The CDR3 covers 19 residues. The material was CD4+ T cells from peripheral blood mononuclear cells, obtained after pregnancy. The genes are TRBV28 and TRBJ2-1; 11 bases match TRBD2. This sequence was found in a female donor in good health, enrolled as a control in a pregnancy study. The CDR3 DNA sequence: TGTGCCAGCAGTTCCTTTCCCGGGACTAGCGGTAGCTCCTACAATGAGCAGTTCTTC. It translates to CASSSFPGTSGSSYNEQFF.